Described below is a single T cell receptor (beta chain) sequence and its context. The antigen remains undetermined. This entry is derived from a study of cytomegalovirus exposure and HLA in healthy donors. Overall study results and limits: That first-cohort TCR clusters tended to co-occur in the 100 to 150 validation repertoires was found in a later analysis. The classifier was said to identify cytomegalovirus status with high specificity and sensitivity. Among TCR beta chains, those listed as cytomegalovirus-associated numbered over 150.

Some clones are missing from TCRdb's copy, which holds only in-frame ones; the method was immunoSEQ multiplex PCR. The profile shows 200,000 to 300,000 clones, approximately 83% of them singletons. Donors came from a validation cohort of about 110 subjects, distinct from the first 666-subject cohort. The CDR3 sequence is 15 residues long. Germline CDR1 is SGHAT and CDR2 is FQNNGV. The trim removed 4 bases at V and 9 bases at J, leaving 12 bases unmatched. The TCR was taken from a woman aged 25 to 45 in good health and CMV-seropositive. The specimen sequenced was PBMCs. This chain uses TRBV11-2 with TRBJ2-1, with 7 bases lining up with TRBD2. CDR3 amino acids: CASSSVSGPRGEQFF. The CDR3 DNA follows: TGTGCCAGCAGCTCGGTTAGCGGGCCCCGGGGTGAGCAGTTCTTC.